These T cell receptor beta chains were read from a single sample in a study of human T cells and chemical hapten exposure. TCRdb reprocessed the RACE reads with MiXCR, giving one entry per CDR3 protein. In the table there are approximately 160,000 distinct CDR3 sequences, around a quarter of which are singletons. This specimen was whole blood, taken in connection with sensitization to the hapten diphenylcyclopropenone (DPC). The receptors stem from a woman aged 18-29 years with alopecia areata. Some clones in this sample may be carry-over from other donors' samples. CDR3s include the opening cysteine and the closing phenylalanine or tryptophan. A D gene is named only where the DNA matches it firmly.

d_call	v_call	j_call	cdr3_aa
TRBD2	TRBV10-3	TRBJ2-3	CAISGGRSDTQYF
-	TRBV2	TRBJ1-2	CASSATNYGYTF
-	TRBV5-1	TRBJ2-3	CASSLSADTQYF
-	TRBV2	TRBJ1-5	CASSSGRFNQPQHF
-	TRBV11-2	TRBJ2-3	CASSSQRVDTQYF
-	TRBV10-3	TRBJ2-7	CAISERGGSSSYEQYF
-	TRBV11-3	TRBJ2-1	CASSLAPGWNEQFF
-	TRBV9	TRBJ1-5	CASSVGLDSNQPQHF
-	TRBV5-1	TRBJ1-1	CVSSLGTEAFF
-	TRBV6-1	TRBJ1-2	CASSERQPNGYTF
TRBD1	TRBV10-3	TRBJ2-2	CAIMVTTGEINGELFF
TRBD1	TRBV29-1	TRBJ1-1	CSILPGQGGTEAFF
-	TRBV29-1	TRBJ1-2	CSVVTSYGYTF
-	TRBV7-2	TRBJ2-3	CASSRDQGIDTQYF
-	TRBV4-3	TRBJ2-7	CASSQTWGVGHEQYF
TRBD1	TRBV7-2	TRBJ2-1	CASSRDRVNNEQFF
-	TRBV27	TRBJ2-3	CASSFIGDTQYF
TRBD1	TRBV20-1	TRBJ2-3	CSAKVEGALRDTQYF